This TCR beta chain is drawn from a study of type 1 and type 2 diabetes patients. Study summary: Donors were type 1 diabetes, type 2 diabetes, or nondiabetic controls.

All diabetic donors were classified as either type 1 or type 2 diabetes. Other autoimmune diseases and infections within the past four weeks excluded donors. Study-level results: Unmatched age and gender across groups might bias interpretation.

Genomic DNA was the PCR template. A primer set of 30 forward and 13 reverse primers amplified the CDR3. TCRdb independently ran MiXCR on the multiplex PCR reads; one entry per CDR3 protein. The sample consists of more than 250,000 distinct CDR3 sequences, 47% of them appearing once. The CDR3 runs to 17 residues. CDR1 is SGHNT, CDR2 YENEEA, per germline. Trimming stripped 5 bases from V and 0 bases from J, with 17 bases between. Worth noting for this clonotype: What it binds is not known.

Sequencing input: peripheral blood mononuclear cells (PBMCs). The sequence was obtained from a man aged 18-30 years with type 2 diabetes. This chain joins TRBV11-3 and TRBJ2-1, with a possible D match to TRBD2 (5 bases). The CDR3 spells CASSHELVAGSYNEQFF. Written as DNA, the CDR3 is TGTGCCAGCAGCCACGAACTAGTTGCGGGCTCCTACAATGAGCAGTTCTTC.